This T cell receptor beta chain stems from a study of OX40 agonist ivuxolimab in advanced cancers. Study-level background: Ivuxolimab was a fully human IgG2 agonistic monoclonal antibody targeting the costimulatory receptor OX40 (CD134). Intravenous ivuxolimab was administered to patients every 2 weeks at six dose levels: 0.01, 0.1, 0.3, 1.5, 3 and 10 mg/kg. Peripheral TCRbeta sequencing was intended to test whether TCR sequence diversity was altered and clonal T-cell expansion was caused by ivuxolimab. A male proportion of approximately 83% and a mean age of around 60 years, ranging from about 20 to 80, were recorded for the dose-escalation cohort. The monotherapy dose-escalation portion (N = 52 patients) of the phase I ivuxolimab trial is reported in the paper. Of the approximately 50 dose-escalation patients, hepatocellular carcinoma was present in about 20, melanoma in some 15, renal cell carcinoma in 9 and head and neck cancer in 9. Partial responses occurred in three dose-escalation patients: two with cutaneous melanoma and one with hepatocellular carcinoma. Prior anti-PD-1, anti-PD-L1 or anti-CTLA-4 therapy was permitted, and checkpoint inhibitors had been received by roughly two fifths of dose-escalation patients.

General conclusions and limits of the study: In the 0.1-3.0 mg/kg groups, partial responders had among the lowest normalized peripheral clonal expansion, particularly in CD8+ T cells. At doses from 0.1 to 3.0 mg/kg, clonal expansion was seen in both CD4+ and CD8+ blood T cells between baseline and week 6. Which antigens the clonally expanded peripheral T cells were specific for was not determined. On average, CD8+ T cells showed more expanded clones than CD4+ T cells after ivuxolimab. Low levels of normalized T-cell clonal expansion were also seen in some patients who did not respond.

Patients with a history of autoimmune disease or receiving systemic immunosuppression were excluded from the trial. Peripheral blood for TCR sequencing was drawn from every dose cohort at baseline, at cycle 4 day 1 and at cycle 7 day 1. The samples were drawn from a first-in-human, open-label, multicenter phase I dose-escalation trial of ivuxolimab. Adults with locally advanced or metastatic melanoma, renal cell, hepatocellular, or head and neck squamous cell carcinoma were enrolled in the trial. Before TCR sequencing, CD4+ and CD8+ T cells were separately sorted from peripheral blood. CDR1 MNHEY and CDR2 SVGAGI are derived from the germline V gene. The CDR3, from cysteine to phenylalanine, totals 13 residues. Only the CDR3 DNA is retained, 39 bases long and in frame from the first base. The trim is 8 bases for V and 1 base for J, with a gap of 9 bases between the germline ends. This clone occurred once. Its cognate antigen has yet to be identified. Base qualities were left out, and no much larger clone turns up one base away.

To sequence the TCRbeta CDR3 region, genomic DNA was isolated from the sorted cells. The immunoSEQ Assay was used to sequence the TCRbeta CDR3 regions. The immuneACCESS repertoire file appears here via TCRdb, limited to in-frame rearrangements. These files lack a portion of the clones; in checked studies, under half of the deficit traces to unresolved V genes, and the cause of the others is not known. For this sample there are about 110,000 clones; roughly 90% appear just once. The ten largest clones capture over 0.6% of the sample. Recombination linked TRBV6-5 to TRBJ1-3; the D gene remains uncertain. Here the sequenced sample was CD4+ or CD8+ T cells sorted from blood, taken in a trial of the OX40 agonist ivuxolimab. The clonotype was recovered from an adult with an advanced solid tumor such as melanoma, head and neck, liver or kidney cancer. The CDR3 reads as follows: CASHRRSGNTIYF. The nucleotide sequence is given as TGTGCCAGCCACCGCAGGTCTGGAAACACCATATATTTT.